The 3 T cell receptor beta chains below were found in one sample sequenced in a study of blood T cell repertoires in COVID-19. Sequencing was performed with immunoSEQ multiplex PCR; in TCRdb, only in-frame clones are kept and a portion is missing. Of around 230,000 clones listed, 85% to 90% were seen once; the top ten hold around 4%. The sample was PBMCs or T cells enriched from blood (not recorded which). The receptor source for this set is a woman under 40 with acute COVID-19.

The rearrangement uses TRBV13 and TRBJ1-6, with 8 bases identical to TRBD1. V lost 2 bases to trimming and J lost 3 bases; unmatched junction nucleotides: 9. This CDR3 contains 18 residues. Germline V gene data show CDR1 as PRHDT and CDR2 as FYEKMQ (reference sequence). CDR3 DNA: TGTGCCAGCAGCTTATCGACTGGGACAGGACGCTATAATTCACCCCTCCACTTT. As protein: CASSLSTGTGRYNSPLHF. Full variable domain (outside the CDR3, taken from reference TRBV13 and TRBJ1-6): AAGVIQSPRHLIKEKRETATLKCYPIPRHDTVYWYQQGPGQDPQFLISFYEKMQSDKGSIPDRFSAQQFSDYHSELNMSSLELGDSALYFCASSLSTGTGRYNSPLHFGNGTRLTVT.

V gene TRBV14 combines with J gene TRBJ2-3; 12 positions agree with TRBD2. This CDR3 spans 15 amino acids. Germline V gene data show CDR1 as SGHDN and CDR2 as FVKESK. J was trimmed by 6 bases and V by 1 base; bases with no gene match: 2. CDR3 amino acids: CASSQGTSGVDTQYF. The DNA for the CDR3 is TGTGCCAGCAGCCAAGGGACTAGCGGGGTTGATACGCAGTATTTT.

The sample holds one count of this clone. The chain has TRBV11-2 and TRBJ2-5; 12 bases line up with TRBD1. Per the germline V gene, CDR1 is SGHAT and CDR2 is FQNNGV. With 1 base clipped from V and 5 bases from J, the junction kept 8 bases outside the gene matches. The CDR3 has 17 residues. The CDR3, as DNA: TGTGCCAGCAGCTTAGGGCAGGGGACAGGGGGCCACGAGACCCAGTACTTC. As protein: CASSLGQGTGGHETQYF.